A selection of T cell receptor beta chains follows, all from one sample in a study of early T cells in non-severe SARS-CoV-2 infection. TCRdb reprocessed the 5' RACE reads with MiXCR, giving one entry per CDR3 protein. The sample shows approximately 35,000 distinct CDR3 sequences, about 5.7% of them seen only once. Sequencing was carried out using whole blood. These receptors were collected from an adult who was a healthcare worker with PCR-confirmed SARS-CoV-2 infection or an uninfected control (not recorded which). Both conserved end residues are part of each CDR3. A D gene is named only where the DNA matches it firmly. The listing skips clone size in some rows; elsewhere it reads once, few, many or a size class.

J,size,V,D,DNA,CDR3
TRBJ1-6,many,TRBV27,.,TGTGCCAGCAGTTTGGGGGAATCTATCTATAATTCACCCCTCCACTTT,CASSLGESIYNSPLHF
TRBJ1-1,many,TRBV6-2/TRBV6-3,.,TGTGCCAGCAGTTACGGGGATGGAAAGCCCGCTTTCTTT,CASSYGDGKPAFF
TRBJ2-5,many,TRBV28,.,TGTGCCAGCAGTGCTTTAGGGGTGAAGACCCAGTACTTC,CASSALGVKTQYF
TRBJ1-5,many,TRBV6-1,.,TGTGCCAGCAGTGAAAACAGCGGCCCCTATCAGCCCCAGCATTTT,CASSENSGPYQPQHF
TRBJ2-1,many,TRBV7-9,TRBD2,TGTGCCAGCAGCTGGGGCCGGCCCGTGGCGGGAGGGCTAGTATCCCATGAGCAGTTCTTC,CASSWGRPVAGGLVSHEQFF
TRBJ2-1,many,TRBV20-1,.,TGCAGTGCTAAGGACCGGGGAAACTCCTACAATGAGCAGTTCTTC,CSAKDRGNSYNEQFF
TRBJ2-3,many,TRBV28,.,TGTGCCGCGGGGGCGCTGAACACAGATACGCAGTATTTT,CAAGALNTDTQYF
TRBJ2-5,many,TRBV27,.,TGTGCCAGCAGTTTCAGTTCGGAAGAGACCCAGTACTTC,CASSFSSEETQYF
TRBJ2-2,many,TRBV28,TRBD2,TGTGCCAGCAGTTTCCCTGGCGGGAGTGGCGGGGAGCTGTTTTTT,CASSFPGGSGGELFF
TRBJ2-1,many,TRBV9,TRBD2,TGTGCCAGCAGCGGAAGCGGGAATACCTACAATGAGCAGTTCTTC,CASSGSGNTYNEQFF
TRBJ2-4,.,TRBV2,.,TGTGCCACTTCGAGGGACTCCGGCGGAGCCAAAAACATTCAGTACTTC,CATSRDSGGAKNIQYF
TRBJ2-5,few,TRBV29-1,.,TGCAGCGTTGGCGCGGGGACCCAAGAGACCCAGTACTTC,CSVGAGTQETQYF
TRBJ2-1,many,TRBV20-1,TRBD2,TGCAGTGCTAGTTGGCGGACTAGCGGGAAGTACAATGAGCAGTTCTTC,CSASWRTSGKYNEQFF
TRBJ2-5,.,TRBV28,.,TGTGCCAGCAAAATCGGGGAAGGGATGGAGACCCAGTACTTC,CASKIGEGMETQYF
TRBJ2-1,many,TRBV18,.,TGTGCCAGCTCACCATCGTTCGCCCCGCTCGTGGCGGGAAGAAGTGACAATGAGCAGTTCTTC,CASSPSFAPLVAGRSDNEQFF
TRBJ2-5,.,TRBV20-1,.,TGCAGTGCTAGAGATGGGGGGTCCAAAGAGACCCAGTACTTC,CSARDGGSKETQYF
TRBJ1-1,many,TRBV5-1,.,TGCGCCAGCAGCTCCGGGAGTATTGAAGCTTTCTTT,CASSSGSIEAFF
TRBJ2-4,.,TRBV2,.,TGTGCCAGCAGTGTCTTGGCCAAAAACATTCAGTACTTC,CASSVLAKNIQYF
TRBJ2-5,many,TRBV7-8,.,TGTGCCAGCAGCTTACGTGTGGCGGCTACCCAAGAGACCCAGTACTTC,CASSLRVAATQETQYF
TRBJ1-5,many,TRBV12-3/TRBV12-4,TRBD1,TGTGCCAGCAGTGCGGGACAGCACAATCAGCCCCAGCATTTT,CASSAGQHNQPQHF
TRBJ2-3,many,TRBV21-1,.,TGTGCCAGCAGCAAATGTAGGAGAGGGGCCACAGATACGCAGTATTTT,CASSKCRRGATDTQYF
TRBJ1-2,few,TRBV24-1,.,TGTGCCACCAGTGATTCGACAGTTTATGGCTACACCTTC,CATSDSTVYGYTF
TRBJ2-2,many,TRBV12-3/TRBV12-4,.,TGTGCCAACGGGGTTTCCGGGGAGCTGTTTTTT,CANGVSGELFF
TRBJ2-1,many,TRBV7-3,.,TGTGCCAGCAGCTTTTTCCAGAGCTCCTACAATGAGCAGTTCTTC,CASSFFQSSYNEQFF
TRBJ2-1,many,TRBV4-3,.,TGCGCCAGCAGCCAAGTGGGGCAGAGCTCCTACAATGAGCAGTTCTTC,CASSQVGQSSYNEQFF
TRBJ2-3,.,TRBV5-5,.,TGTGCCAGCAGCTTTAGGGCGGACCAGCAGGATACGCAGTATTTT,CASSFRADQQDTQYF
TRBJ2-5,many,TRBV18,.,TGTGCCAGCTCAGGTAACGTCGGGACAAAGGAGACCCAGTACTTC,CASSGNVGTKETQYF
TRBJ1-2,.,TRBV20-1,.,TGCAGTGCCGGGGGGCATCCTTCACACTATGGCTACACCTTC,CSAGGHPSHYGYTF
TRBJ2-3,many,TRBV9,.,TGTGCCAGCAGCGTAGCAGGACTTTCGGATACGCAGTATTTT,CASSVAGLSDTQYF
TRBJ2-7,many,TRBV28,.,TGTGCCAGCAGAACCGGGCCCCGATTTTACGAGCAGTACTTC,CASRTGPRFYEQYF
TRBJ1-2,.,TRBV20-1,.,TGCAGTGCTAGAGACCTATTGGGTCCCTATGGCTACACCTTC,CSARDLLGPYGYTF